One and the same sample provided the 4 T cell receptor beta chains below, sequenced in a study of blood T cell repertoires in COVID-19. The method was immunoSEQ multiplex PCR; TCRdb's version includes in-frame clones alone and lacks a portion of them. Of roughly 39,000 clones listed, roughly 90% are singletons. Sequencing was done on a sample of peripheral blood. Receptor source: a human donor in a cohort sampled during active COVID-19.

The chain uses TRBV5-6 and TRBJ2-7; D is possibly TRBD1 (6 bases). Trimming took off 4 bases at V and 0 bases at J, with 17 bases between the two ends. CDR3 size: 16 residues. Germline V gene lookup returns CDR1 SGHDT and CDR2 YYEEEE. CDR3: CASSILKTGRSYEQYF. The CDR3 DNA follows: TGTGCCAGCAGCATTTTAAAGACAGGACGCTCCTACGAGCAGTACTTC.

The chain uses TRBV5-6 and TRBJ2-5; 8 bases agree with TRBD2. The CDR3 runs to 18 residues. The trim removed 5 bases at V and 1 base at J, leaving 16 bases unmatched. Germline V gives CDR1 SGHDT, CDR2 YYEEEE. The CDR3 spells CASSRGSGGIAFQETQYF. The CDR3 DNA follows: TGTGCCAGCAGTCGGGGGAGCGGGGGCATAGCCTTCCAAGAGACCCAGTACTTC.

The chain combines TRBV3-1 (or the pseudogene TRBV3-2) with TRBJ1-3; D gene ambiguous. Germline V gene sequence: CDR1 LGHDT, CDR2 YNNKEL (reference sequence). This CDR3 is built from 16 residues. V was pared by 1 base and J by 0 bases, with 10 bases between. This chain's CDR3 is CASSQGAGSSGNTIYF. The CDR3 DNA reads TGTGCCAGCAGCCAAGGCGCCGGTAGCTCTGGAAACACCATATATTTT.

The V gene is TRBV7-8, the J gene TRBJ2-3; the D gene is possibly TRBD2 (7 bases). The V end lost 0 bases, the J end lost 1 base, and 14 bases lay between the germline ends. Germline V lookup: CDR1 SGHVS, CDR2 FQNEAQ. The CDR3 is 17 amino acids. The chain's CDR3 is CASSLAGGGGGTDTQYF. CDR3 nucleotide sequence: TGTGCCAGCAGCTTAGCCGGTGGAGGGGGGGGCACAGATACGCAGTATTTT.